The entry that follows covers one T cell receptor (beta chain) sequence. The data originate from a study of blood T cell repertoires in COVID-19. Repertoires were generated with immunoSEQ multiplex PCR, while TCRdb's copy carries only in-frame clones and drops some. Here the sample spans about 24,000 clones, about nine tenths being singletons. Trimming cost V 4 bases and J 2 bases; bases outside gene matches: 5. The germline V gene has CDR1 SGHRS and CDR2 YFSETQ. The CDR3 consists of 14 residues. The sequencing sample was made of peripheral blood. The J gene is TRBJ1-2, the V gene TRBV5-1; TRBD1 matches at 7 bases. The sequence came from a woman aged 70 to 79 with active COVID-19. CDR3 region: CASSIEGGNYGYTF. CDR3 DNA sequence: TGCGCCAGCAGCATTGAAGGGGGCAACTATGGCTACACCTTC.